The 3 T cell receptor beta chains in this list originate from one sample, sequenced in a study of vaccination and CD4 T cells after COVID-19. Regarding treatment: approximately 9-day PBMC culture with coronavirus spike peptide pools or control peptides (ViraFEST assay). These CD4+ T cells came from an unexposed donor, sampled before the COVID-19 pandemic (2011-2018). The study sequenced cultured CD4+ T cell DNA using the Oncomine TCR Beta short-read assay. MiXCR, run by TCRdb on the PCR reads, gives a single entry per CDR3 protein. Of about 2,000 distinct CDR3 sequences listed, roughly 60% are singletons. These receptors are not linked to any known antigen. The source material was CD4+ T cells from blood, cultured in vitro. These TCRs come from a human donor in good health.

CDR3 sequence (DNA): TGTGCCAGCAGCTTCTCCACCGTGAACACTGAAGCTTTCTTT. Amino acids: CASSFSTVNTEAFF. The rearrangement uses TRBV11-1 and TRBJ1-1; D is unclear. The ends were cut back, 3 bases at V and 0 bases at J, with 8 bases in the middle. Germline V gene sequence: CDR1 SGHAT, CDR2 FQDESV (reference sequence). This CDR3 is 14 amino acids long.

J is TRBJ1-6 and V is TRBV6-1; D remains unclear. The CDR3 runs 13 residues. Looked up from germline, CDR1 is MNHNS and CDR2 is SASEGT. The ends were cut back, 6 bases at V and 10 bases at J, with 13 bases in the middle. The CDR3: CASRNHLGSPLHF. CDR3 DNA: TGTGCCAGCAGGAACCACCTCGGGTCACCCCTCCACTTT.

This clonotype was picked up a small number of times. The chain combines TRBV6-1 with TRBJ1-2; no definite D call. Looked up from germline, CDR1 is MNHNS and CDR2 is SASEGT. The CDR3 contains 14 residues. V lost 8 bases and J 4 bases, leaving 17 bases between the germline ends. CDR3 in amino acids: CASGAVAYSYGYTF. In DNA, the CDR3 is TGTGCCAGCGGAGCAGTAGCTTATTCCTATGGCTACACCTTC.